Reported below is one T cell receptor (beta chain). Its antigen is unidentified. This CDR3 region has 13 residues. Germline V gene lookup returns CDR1 MGHRA and CDR2 YSYEKL. The ends were cut back, 3 bases at V and 5 bases at J, with 11 bases in the middle. These data are taken from a study of CD8 T cell repertoires and HIV-1 epitope variants. On the study more broadly: Separate wells received one of Twenty-five Gag or Nef variant peptides. Tested: three Gag epitope families, Nef HW9 and YT9. Enriched T cells were co-cultured with equal numbers of autologous T cell-negative antigen-presenting cells.

Measured with immunoSEQ multiplex PCR; TCRdb has only the in-frame clones, and not every one. The top ten clones hold over 40% of a sample with several thousand clones, 50% to 80% of them seen once. Regarding the study as a whole: Only beta chains were identified, marking proliferation to antigen, not function.

V and J are TRBV4-1 and TRBJ2-7; D is ambiguous. The sequenced sample consisted of cultured CD8+ T cells derived from PBMCs. The TCR comes from a male donor with HIV. For the CDR3, the DNA is TGCGCCAGCAGCCAGGAAGACTTCGACGAGCAGTACTTC. Encoded protein: CASSQEDFDEQYF.